What follows are 2 T cell receptor beta chains derived from one specimen sequenced in a study of cytomegalovirus exposure and HLA in healthy donors (TCRdb year 2017). Library generation was performed with the immunoSEQ multiplex PCR assay. TCRdb took this table from immuneACCESS and kept in-frame rearrangements with V and J called. Such tables lack part of the clones; where checked against another copy, unresolved V genes explain under half of the gap, and the rest is unexplained. This sample lists roughly 300,000 clones; approximately 88% were detected once. About 0.99% of the sample is taken by the ten largest. The sequenced material came from PBMCs. These receptors were obtained from a woman aged 18-30 years in good health and CMV-seronegative.

As to this clone: Other nucleotide sequences from this sample produce the same CDR3. The V gene is TRBV5-1, the J gene TRBJ2-7; 7 nucleotides agree with TRBD1. CDR3 length: 13 residues. CDR1 is SGHRS and CDR2 is YFSETQ in the germline V gene. V shed 4 bases, J shed 2 bases, and the junction held 3 bases outside the gene matches. CDR3 loop: CASSPTGAYEQYF. The CDR3 DNA sequence: TGCGCCAGCAGCCCCACAGGGGCCTACGAGCAGTACTTC.

The rearrangement links TRBV2 to TRBJ1-5, with 7 bases fitting TRBD1. Germline V gene sequence: CDR1 SNHLY, CDR2 FYNNEI. This CDR3 is 14 amino acids long. V trimming: 3 bases; J trimming: 3 bases; junction bases outside the gene matches: 2. As DNA, the CDR3 is TGTGCCAGCAGTGAGGGACAGAACAATCAGCCCCAGCATTTT. It is translated as CASSEGQNNQPQHF.